These 21 T cell receptor beta chains originate from one sample sequenced in a study of beta chain features in type 1 diabetes. Whole-study findings and limits: Researchers report that Type 1 diabetes patients had moderately but significantly shorter TCRB CDR3s across all four CD4+ subsets.

Antigens of these TCRs are unknown. TCRB transcripts that were expressed got sequenced, as all of the isolated RNA had been reverse transcribed. Here immunoSEQ multiplex PCR was the method, and the copy in TCRdb shows in-frame clones only, minus some. The data contain approximately 170,000 clones, 6.5% to 8.5% of them singletons. Sequenced material: central memory CD4+ T cells from blood. The source is a young man with type 1 diabetes.

This clone was counted between two and nine times. The rearrangement joins TRBV18 to TRBJ2-7; the D gene is possibly TRBD1 (6 bases). This CDR3 is built from 17 residues. Germline V gene lookup returns CDR1 KGHSH and CDR2 LQKENI. V was shortened by 3 bases and J by 5 bases, with 23 bases between the two germline ends. CDR3 residues: CASSPTTGQGSRHEQYF. CDR3 coding DNA: TGTGCCAGCTCACCGACGACAGGCCAGGGGTCCCGCCACGAGCAGTACTTC.

V and J are TRBV7-2 and TRBJ2-5, with TRBD2 identical over 12 bases. Germline V lookup: CDR1 SGHTA, CDR2 FQGNSA. There are 17 residues in the CDR3. The ends lost 2 bases at V and 5 bases at J; junction bases unmatched: 9. Written as DNA, the CDR3 is TGTGCCAGCAGCTTACTGGGGAGACTAGCGGGAGCGGAGACCCAGTACTTC. Its translation is CASSLLGRLAGAETQYF.

The sample holds one count of this clone. The chain couples TRBV6-4 to TRBJ1-1; a weak D match, TRBD1 (6 bases). The CDR3 has 14 amino acids. V was pared by 8 bases and J by 4 bases, with 17 bases between. Germline loops: CDR1 MRHNA, CDR2 SNTAGT. CDR3: CASGGQPLPTEAFF. The CDR3 DNA reads as TGTGCCAGCGGAGGACAGCCCTTACCCACTGAAGCTTTCTTT.

This clone has just a few counts. The chain combines TRBV5-1 with TRBJ2-1; 12 nucleotides match TRBD2. Germline values: CDR1 SGHRS, CDR2 YFSETQ. V trimming: 5 bases; J trimming: 7 bases; junction bases outside the gene matches: 7. This CDR3 is built from 15 residues. The CDR3 bases are TGCGCCAGCAGACTCCTAGCGGGAGGGCCAAATGAGCAGTTCTTC. It encodes CASRLLAGGPNEQFF. Full variable domain (rest looked up from reference TRBV5-1 and TRBJ2-1): KAGVTQTPRYLIKTRGQQVTLSCSPISGHRSVSWYQQTPGQGLQFLFEYFSETQRNKGNFPGRFSGRQFSNSRSEMNVSTLELGDSALYLCASRLLAGGPNEQFFGPGTRLTVL.

This clone was seen more than once but under ten times. V and J are TRBV5-1 and TRBJ2-4, with D unclear. The CDR3 has 14 residues. Germline V gives CDR1 SGHRS, CDR2 YFSETQ. V was pared by 0 bases and J by 8 bases, with 12 bases between. CDR3 in amino acids: CASSLVGTGDIQYF. The CDR3 DNA reads TGCGCCAGCAGCTTGGTTGGCACGGGTGACATTCAGTACTTC. The full variable domain, its missing parts supplied by reference TRBV5-1 and TRBJ2-4, is KAGVTQTPRYLIKTRGQQVTLSCSPISGHRSVSWYQQTPGQGLQFLFEYFSETQRNKGNFPGRFSGRQFSNSRSEMNVSTLELGDSALYLCASSLVGTGDIQYFGAGTRLSVL.

The chain recombines TRBV7-9 with TRBJ2-3, with TRBD2 matching 10 bases. The V segment lost 5 bases and the J segment 2 bases; nucleotides outside the gene matches: 16. Germline CDR1 and CDR2: SEHNR and FQNEAQ (reference sequence). The CDR3 sequence is 19 residues long. Written as DNA, the CDR3 is TGTGCCAGCAGCCCCCGAGGTCCCTTAGCGGGAGGATACACAGATACGCAGTATTTT. The encoded protein is CASSPRGPLAGGYTDTQYF.

The V gene is TRBV27, the J gene TRBJ2-5, with D perhaps TRBD2 (6 bases). CDR3 length: 14 amino acids. Trimming removed 7 bases at V and 1 base at J, with 13 bases between. The germline V gene has CDR1 MNHEY and CDR2 SMNVEV (reference sequence). The CDR3 sequence: CASTPAGSQETQYF. The DNA of the CDR3 is TGTGCCAGCACCCCTGCGGGAAGCCAAGAGACCCAGTACTTC.

V and J are TRBV27 and TRBJ2-2; no clear D gene. The germline CDR1 and CDR2 sequences are MNHEY and SMNVEV (reference sequence). The CDR3 covers 12 residues. Trimming shortened V by 10 bases and J by 7 bases, and 13 bases separated the two germline ends. The CDR3 here is CATKERSGELFF. The CDR3 region has the DNA TGTGCCACCAAAGAGAGGAGCGGGGAGCTGTTTTTT.

This clone has only a few counts. The V call is TRBV6-6, the J call TRBJ1-2; no clear D gene. V lost 5 bases and J 0 bases, leaving 7 bases between the germline ends. Germline V gene sequence: CDR1 MNHNY, CDR2 SVGAGI (reference sequence). The CDR3 is made up of 13 amino acids. The CDR3 coding sequence is TGTGCCAGCAGTGGAGTGACTAACTATGGCTACACCTTC. Translating gives CASSGVTNYGYTF.

The V gene is TRBV29-1, the J gene TRBJ2-5; D is possibly TRBD2 (5 bases). V lost 4 bases to trimming and J lost 1 base, with 16 bases between them. CDR3 length: 15 residues. CDR1 and CDR2 from the germline V gene are SQVTM and ANQGSEA. DNA of the CDR3: TGCAGCGTTGGGGCTAGCTATATACCCCAAGAGACCCAGTACTTC. Its translation: CSVGASYIPQETQYF.

This clone was seen repeatedly, ten times or more. The chain carries TRBV15 and TRBJ2-7; D is possibly TRBD1 (6 bases). The CDR3 sequence is 17 residues long. Germline-derived CDR1 and CDR2 are LNHNV and YYDKDF (reference sequence). V was cut by 0 bases and J by 2 bases, with 17 bases left in between. The CDR3 here is CATSRDLPTGWAYEQYF. CDR3 bases: TGTGCCACCAGCAGAGATCTCCCCACAGGGTGGGCCTACGAGCAGTACTTC.

This clone was seen ten or more times. V is TRBV11-2 and J is TRBJ2-7; D is uncertain. Germline CDR1 and CDR2: SGHAT and FQNNGV. Trimming removed 5 bases from V and 3 bases from J, with 11 bases in between. The CDR3 is 13 amino acids. CDR3 sequence: CASSRSGSYEQYF. CDR3 coding DNA: TGTGCCAGCAGCAGAAGTGGCAGCTACGAGCAGTACTTC.

This chain uses TRBV6-6 with TRBJ2-7; D ambiguous. This CDR3 is built from 12 residues. V was clipped by 5 bases and J by 7 bases, with 12 bases between them. CDR1 and CDR2 from the germline V gene are MNHNY and SVGAGI (reference sequence). The CDR3 region has the DNA TGTGCCAGCAGTCCGTCGAGTTCTGAGCAGTACTTC. Its translation is CASSPSSSEQYF.

The chain links TRBV5-4 to TRBJ2-6; D remains ambiguous. The germline V gene encodes CDR1 SGHNT and CDR2 YYREEE (reference sequence). V dropped 2 bases and J dropped 2 bases, with 5 bases sitting between them. The CDR3 runs to 14 residues. DNA of the CDR3: TGTGCCAGCAGCTTCGCGGCTGGGGCCAACGTCCTGACTTTC. This gives the protein CASSFAAGANVLTF.

This clone has a single count. In nucleotides, the CDR3 is TGTGCCAGCAGCTTGGAGGGGGTTCGCTCGGATACGCAGTATTTT. Its translation is CASSLEGVRSDTQYF. The J gene is TRBJ2-3, the V gene TRBV5-4; TRBD1 might be the D (6 bases). V gave up 0 bases and J gave up 6 bases, with 14 bases separating them. Per the germline V gene, CDR1 is SGHNT and CDR2 is YYREEE (reference sequence). The CDR3 spans 15 residues.

J is TRBJ2-7 and V is TRBV5-5, with D maybe TRBD1 (5 bases). The CDR3 spans 15 residues. Germline CDR1 SGHKS, CDR2 YYEKEE (reference sequence). V lost 0 bases to trimming and J lost 3 bases, with 13 bases between them. CDR3 coding DNA: TGTGCCAGCAGCTTGGAGGCAGGGCCTGTCTACGAGCAGTACTTC. As protein: CASSLEAGPVYEQYF.

This clone was seen repeatedly, ten times or more. V is TRBV5-6 and J is TRBJ1-1; 9 nucleotides align to TRBD1. The CDR3 loop spans 15 amino acids. V lost 3 bases to trimming and J lost 4 bases; unmatched junction nucleotides: 7. Germline V gene data show CDR1 as SGHDT and CDR2 as YYEEEE. CDR3 in DNA: TGTGCCAGCAGCTATTTACAGGGGGCTCCCACTGAAGCTTTCTTT. Its protein product is CASSYLQGAPTEAFF.

The V call is TRBV6-5, the J call TRBJ1-2; 10 positions match TRBD1. Germline-derived CDR1 and CDR2 are MNHEY and SVGAGI. Trimming cost V 6 bases and J 12 bases; bases outside gene matches: 13. The length of the CDR3 is 14 residues. The CDR3 nucleotides are TGTGCCAGCAGGATTTCCGGGACAGGGGCTGCCCACACCTTC. Its protein product is CASRISGTGAAHTF.

The genes are TRBV4-3 and TRBJ2-5, with 8 positions matching TRBD2. The germline gives CDR1 LGHNA, CDR2 YSLEER. With V trimmed by 1 base and J by 4 bases, 8 bases remained unmatched. The length of the CDR3 is 16 residues. The CDR3 spells CASSQVNGGAGETQYF. In DNA form, the CDR3 reads TGCGCCAGCAGCCAAGTGAACGGGGGGGCGGGAGAGACCCAGTACTTC.

V is TRBV28 and J is TRBJ2-7, with D perhaps TRBD2 (5 bases). CDR1 is MDHEN and CDR2 is SYDVKM in the germline V gene. CDR3 length equals 13 residues. V gave up 8 bases and J gave up 2 bases, with 13 bases separating them. The CDR3 protein is CASGRGIAYEQYF. CDR3 bases: TGTGCCAGCGGACGGGGAATCGCCTACGAGCAGTACTTC.

This clone was detected only a few times. J is TRBJ2-3 and V is TRBV7-2; D possibly corresponds to TRBD2 (6 bases). This CDR3 is 15 amino acids long. The V and J ends lost 5 bases and 1 base respectively, with 13 bases between them. Germline loops: CDR1 SGHTA, CDR2 FQGNSA. DNA of the CDR3: TGTGCCAGCAGCCCCATTGGCGGGGGCACAGATACGCAGTATTTT. Its translation is CASSPIGGGTDTQYF.